This T cell receptor beta chain emerged from a study of T-cell memory formation after mild COVID-19. Study at large: Largely donor-specific TCR clusters were found. Study results and limitations: Several responding clones turned up in pre-infection memory, indicating that cross-reactive memory may have taken part. Contracting CD4+ clones lay largely in CM and EM, with CD8+ ones residing in EMRA.

Points on this clonotype: Its antigen is unidentified.

UMIs and sample barcodes were carried by the TCR alpha and TCR beta cDNA libraries that 5'RACE produced using constant-segment primers. TCRdb used MiXCR to reprocess the 5' RACE reads, holding one entry per CDR3 protein. This sample has 180,000 or so distinct CDR3 sequences, with 15% to 20% found just once. The origin of this receptor is an adult woman who had mild COVID-19 (a few samples of this study predate the infection). Cell type and time point are not known. Sequenced: PBMCs or a T cell subset sorted from them (not recorded which).

The CDR3 DNA sequence: TGTGCCAGCAGCCAGGGGACTTGGGGGGAGCAGTACTTC. Translating gives CASSQGTWGEQYF. The chain uses TRBV3-1 and TRBJ2-7; D perhaps matches TRBD2 (6 bases). CDR3 length: 13 amino acids. With 3 bases removed from V and 7 bases from J, the gap between germline ends came to 13 bases. Germline CDR1 is LGHDT and CDR2 is YNNKEL (reference sequence).